These T cell receptor beta chains were read from a single sample in a study of blood T cell repertoires in COVID-19. Profiled with immunoSEQ multiplex PCR; TCRdb holds only in-frame clones, not every one. Of some 130,000 clones listed, about 76% were seen once; the top ten hold roughly a fifth. Sequenced: peripheral blood. The origin of the receptors is a man older than 75 with acute or convalescent COVID-19. Both conserved end residues are part of each CDR3. Each record gives: J gene, D gene, V gene, CDR3 protein. A D gene is named only where the DNA matches it firmly.

J: TRBJ1-5
D: TRBD1
V: TRBV5-5
CDR3: CASSRGLVGNQPQHF

J: TRBJ1-1
D: TRBD1
V: TRBV9
CDR3: CASSAATGEAFF

J: TRBJ2-2
D: NA
V: TRBV4-3
CDR3: CASSQEGTPTGELFF

J: TRBJ2-7
D: TRBD1
V: TRBV3-1/TRBV3-2
CDR3: CASSPQGALSYEQYF

J: TRBJ2-1
D: TRBD2
V: TRBV6-5
CDR3: CASSYSKTSGAGQFF

J: TRBJ1-5
D: NA
V: TRBV2
CDR3: CASSDLGGRNQPQHF

J: TRBJ1-1
D: NA
V: TRBV6-5
CDR3: CASGERESRAFF

J: TRBJ1-2
D: TRBD1
V: TRBV19
CDR3: CASSSGQVRGYTF

J: TRBJ1-5
D: NA
V: TRBV4-3
CDR3: CASSQVAGAGSGPQHF

J: TRBJ2-5
D: TRBD1
V: TRBV5-1
CDR3: CASSPGTGGGKETQYF

J: TRBJ1-3
D: TRBD1
V: TRBV11-2
CDR3: CASSTPRDRGNTIYF

J: TRBJ1-2
D: NA
V: TRBV12-3/TRBV12-4
CDR3: CATTRNYGYTF

J: TRBJ2-7
D: TRBD2
V: TRBV6-6
CDR3: CASSYKAGVTYEQYF

J: TRBJ1-3
D: NA
V: TRBV19
CDR3: CASSGSSGNTIYF

J: TRBJ2-5
D: NA
V: TRBV7-2
CDR3: CASSRQGLTASETQYF

J: TRBJ1-1
D: TRBD1
V: TRBV19
CDR3: CASRGTGFTEAFF

J: TRBJ2-5
D: NA
V: TRBV19
CDR3: CASSILQDKAETQYF

J: TRBJ2-5
D: TRBD1
V: TRBV3-1/TRBV3-2
CDR3: CASSTKQGRETQYF

J: TRBJ2-7
D: TRBD1
V: TRBV18
CDR3: CASSPPAGGAGEQYF

J: TRBJ2-7
D: NA
V: TRBV3-1/TRBV3-2
CDR3: CASSQGEYGEQYF

J: TRBJ2-2
D: NA
V: TRBV5-1
CDR3: CASSLGDKANTGELFF

J: TRBJ2-7
D: NA
V: TRBV18
CDR3: CASSPQRAYEQYF

J: TRBJ1-6
D: TRBD1
V: TRBV6-1
CDR3: CASSEQPTGQGNSPLHF

J: TRBJ1-1
D: TRBD1
V: TRBV7-9
CDR3: CASSPGTGGTEAFF

J: TRBJ1-6
D: TRBD1
V: TRBV6-5
CDR3: CASRSTGQSPLHF